What follows are 15 T cell receptor beta chains derived from one specimen sequenced in a study of shared clonotypes between healthy human individuals. Assay used: immunoSEQ multiplex PCR; TCRdb lists only in-frame clones, some missing. The sample consists of over 95,000 clones, 65% to 75% of them appearing once. Sample: memory CD8+ T cells sorted from blood. Regarding subset: CD45RO+ cells pooled with CCR7-negative TemRA cells. The receptors were gathered from a woman aged 25-40 years in good health.

V is TRBV28 and J is TRBJ2-7, with TRBD1 identical over 9 bases. The germline CDR1 and CDR2 sequences are MDHEN and SYDVKM. V lost 5 bases and J lost 2; bases outside the gene matches: 7. There are 15 residues in the CDR3. In DNA, the CDR3 is TGTGCCAGCAGTGTGACCGGGACAGGGACCTACGAGCAGTACTTC. Translated: CASSVTGTGTYEQYF.

The V call is TRBV5-6, the J call TRBJ2-7; the match to TRBD2 covers 12 bases. Germline lookup yields CDR1 SGHDT and CDR2 YYEEEE. The V segment lost 0 bases and the J segment 3 bases; nucleotides outside the gene matches: 4. The CDR3 has 16 residues. DNA of the CDR3: TGTGCCAGCAGCTTGGGACTAGCGGGAGCCATCTACGAGCAGTACTTC. This codes for CASSLGLAGAIYEQYF.

This clone was counted only a few times. This chain uses TRBV5-1 with TRBJ1-4; no clear D gene. CDR1 SGHRS and CDR2 YFSETQ come from the germline V gene. The V and J ends lost 1 base and 4 bases respectively, with 8 bases between them. The CDR3 spans 14 residues. DNA for the CDR3: TGCGCCAGCAGCTTGCGGACCATTAATGAAAAACTGTTTTTT. It is translated as CASSLRTINEKLFF.

This clone was seen only a few times. The V and J genes are TRBV21-1 and TRBJ2-5. TRBV21-1 is described as a pseudogene. This CDR3 is built from 13 residues. CDR3 bases: TGTGCCAGCAGCTACAAGGACCAGGAGACCCAGTACTTC. Amino acid sequence: CASSYKDQETQYF.

This clone was detected only once. The chain combines TRBV30 with TRBJ1-4, with D possibly TRBD1 on 5 matching bases. Germline CDR1 is GTSNPN and CDR2 is SVGIG (reference sequence). V lost 1 base and J 8 bases, leaving 14 bases between the germline ends. The CDR3 is made up of 14 amino acids. The CDR3, as DNA: TGTGCCTGGAGTGCGTTTTCTACAGGAGAAAAACTGTTTTTT. Translated: CAWSAFSTGEKLFF.

This clone has a handful of counts. CDR3 sequence (DNA): TGTGCCAGTAGTTCAACGGTTGTACTGTTTTTT. This translates into CASSSTVVLFF. The rearrangement uses TRBV19 and TRBJ1-4; D is ambiguous. Trimming pared 5 bases from V and 13 bases from J, leaving 11 bases between. CDR1 is LNHDA, CDR2 SQIVND, per germline (reference sequence). The CDR3 consists of 11 residues.

In DNA, the CDR3 is TGTGCCAGCAGTGAAGATCTGTGGGCTAGCGGGCCCTACGAGCAGTACTTC. Protein sequence: CASSEDLWASGPYEQYF. The J gene is TRBJ2-7, the V gene TRBV2; the match to TRBD2 covers 8 bases. CDR3 size: 17 residues. Germline CDR1 reads SNHLY; CDR2 reads FYNNEI. Trimming at V came to 1 base and at J to 2 bases, leaving 10 bases not matched to a gene.

The chain is built from TRBV6-1 and TRBJ2-7; no clear D gene. This CDR3 region has 14 residues. Germline lookup yields CDR1 MNHNS and CDR2 SASEGT. Deletions cut 2 bases from V and 4 bases from J, with 12 bases between. The CDR3: CASSEQQMVYEQYF. As DNA, the CDR3 is TGTGCCAGCAGTGAACAACAGATGGTTTACGAGCAGTACTTC.

A note on this clone: At the DNA level, this CDR3 is encoded by other sequences in the same sample as well. The rearrangement joins TRBV5-4 to TRBJ2-7; the match to TRBD1 covers 10 bases. Germline CDR1 is SGHNT and CDR2 is YYREEE (reference sequence). This CDR3 region has 13 residues. Losses at the gene ends were 4 bases for V and 5 bases for J; bases not matched to a gene: 3. The CDR3 is CASSRDRGHEQYF. CDR3 coding DNA: TGTGCCAGCAGCCGGGACAGGGGTCACGAGCAGTACTTC.

The count of this clone is one. The chain employs TRBV4-1 and TRBJ1-2; possible D gene TRBD1, 6 bases. The CDR3 has 15 residues. V lost 3 bases and J 3 bases, leaving 14 bases between the germline ends. Germline V CDR1 and CDR2: MGHRA, YSYEKL. As DNA, the CDR3 is TGCGCCAGCAGCCACTCGGGTGGGGGCGACTATGGCTACACCTTC. Protein sequence: CASSHSGGGDYGYTF.

V and J are TRBV19 and TRBJ2-1; the D gene is possibly TRBD2 (6 bases). V was cut by 5 bases and J by 3 bases, with 8 bases left in between. CDR1 LNHDA and CDR2 SQIVND come from the germline V gene (reference sequence). The CDR3 extends over 13 amino acids. The CDR3 DNA reads as TGTGCCAGTAGTTCGGGACTCTACAATGAGCAGTTCTTC. Translation: CASSSGLYNEQFF.

V gene TRBV2 combines with J gene TRBJ1-1; D gene unclear. The CDR3 is made up of 11 amino acids. V was trimmed by 5 bases and J by 13 bases, leaving 14 bases between them. Per the germline V gene, CDR1 is SNHLY and CDR2 is FYNNEI. CDR3: CASSLTRAYFF. CDR3 sequence (DNA): TGTGCCAGCAGTCTCACTCGGGCCTATTTCTTT.

This clone was seen only once. The V call is TRBV7-9, the J call TRBJ2-7; D possibly corresponds to TRBD1 (5 bases). Between the trimmed V and J ends, which lost 8 bases and 2 bases, there was a span of 16 bases. The CDR3 runs to 14 residues. Germline V lookup: CDR1 SEHNR, CDR2 FQNEAQ (reference sequence). For the CDR3, the DNA is TGTGCCAGCTCCACAGGTAGTGGGACCTACGAGCAGTACTTC. Protein: CASSTGSGTYEQYF.

This chain links TRBV6-4 with TRBJ2-2, with D perhaps TRBD1 (6 bases). The ends were cut back, 4 bases at V and 2 bases at J, with 11 bases in the middle. The CDR3 extends over 15 amino acids. From germline, CDR1 is MRHNA and CDR2 SNTAGT. The CDR3: CASSARTDNTGELFF. DNA of the CDR3: TGTGCCAGCAGTGCCCGGACAGACAACACCGGGGAGCTGTTTTTT.

The gene calls are TRBV5-1 and TRBJ2-7, with TRBD2 matching over 9 bases. The junction had 22 bases not matched to a gene; V was cut back by 0 bases and J by 6 bases. Germline V gene sequence: CDR1 SGHRS, CDR2 YFSETQ. CDR3 size: 20 residues. In DNA form, the CDR3 reads TGCGCCAGCAGCTTGGCCCACAGGGTGAGTAGCGGGAGTAGAATCGGCGAGCAGTACTTC. It codes for CASSLAHRVSSGSRIGEQYF.